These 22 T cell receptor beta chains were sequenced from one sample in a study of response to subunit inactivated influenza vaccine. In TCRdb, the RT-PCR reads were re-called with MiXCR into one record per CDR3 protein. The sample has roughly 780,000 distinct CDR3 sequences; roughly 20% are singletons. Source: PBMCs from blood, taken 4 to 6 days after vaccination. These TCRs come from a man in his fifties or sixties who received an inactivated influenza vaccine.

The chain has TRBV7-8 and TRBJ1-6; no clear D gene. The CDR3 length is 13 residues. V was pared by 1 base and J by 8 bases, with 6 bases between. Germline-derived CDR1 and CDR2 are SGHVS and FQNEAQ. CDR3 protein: CASSLGSYSPLHF. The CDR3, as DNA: TGTGCCAGCAGCTTAGGGAGTTATTCACCCCTCCACTTT.

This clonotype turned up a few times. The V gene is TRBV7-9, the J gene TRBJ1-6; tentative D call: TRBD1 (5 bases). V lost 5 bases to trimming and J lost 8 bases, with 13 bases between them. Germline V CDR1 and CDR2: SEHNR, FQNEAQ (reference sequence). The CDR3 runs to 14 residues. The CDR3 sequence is CASSLQTTDSPLHF. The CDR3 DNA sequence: TGTGCCAGCAGCCTCCAGACGACAGATTCACCCCTCCACTTT. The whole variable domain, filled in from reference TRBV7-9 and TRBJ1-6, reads DTGVSQNPRHKITKRGQNVTFRCDPISEHNRLYWYRQTLGQGPEFLTYFQNEAQLEKSRLLSDRFSAERPKGSFSTLEIQRTEQGDSAMYLCASSLQTTDSPLHFGNGTRLTVT.

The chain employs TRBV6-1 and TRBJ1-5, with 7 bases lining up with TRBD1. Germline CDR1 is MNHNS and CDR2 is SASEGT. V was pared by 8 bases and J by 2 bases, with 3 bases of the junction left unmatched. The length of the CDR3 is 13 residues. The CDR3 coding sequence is TGTGCCAGCGCCGGGACAGGCAATCAGCCCCAGCATTTT. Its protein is CASAGTGNQPQHF.

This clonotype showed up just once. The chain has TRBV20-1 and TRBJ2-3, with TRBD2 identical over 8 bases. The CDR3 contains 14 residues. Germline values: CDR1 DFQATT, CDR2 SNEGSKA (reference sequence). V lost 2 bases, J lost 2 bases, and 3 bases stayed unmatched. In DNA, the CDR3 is TGCAGTGCTAGAAGCGGGAGCGCCACAGATACGCAGTATTTT. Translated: CSARSGSATDTQYF.

CDR3 nucleotides: TGTGCCAGCAGCGTGACCGACCGCCCAACAGAACTCTACAATGAGCAGTTCTTC. This gives the protein CASSVTDRPTELYNEQFF. The chain recombines TRBV9 with TRBJ2-1; D not resolved. Germline CDR1 and CDR2: SGDLS and YYNGEE. The CDR3 is 18 amino acids. V was cut by 2 bases and J by 3 bases, with 21 bases left in between.

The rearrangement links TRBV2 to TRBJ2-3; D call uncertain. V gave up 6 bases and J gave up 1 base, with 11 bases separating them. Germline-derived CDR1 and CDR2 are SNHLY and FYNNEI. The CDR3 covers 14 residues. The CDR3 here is CASSNDRGTDTQYF. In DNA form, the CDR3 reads TGTGCCAGCAGCAACGACCGGGGCACAGATACGCAGTATTTT.

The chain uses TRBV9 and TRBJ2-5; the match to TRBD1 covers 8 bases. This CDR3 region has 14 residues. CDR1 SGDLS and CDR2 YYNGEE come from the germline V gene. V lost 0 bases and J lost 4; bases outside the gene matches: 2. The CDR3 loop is CASSVEQGGETQYF. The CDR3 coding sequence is TGTGCCAGCAGCGTAGAACAGGGGGGAGAGACCCAGTACTTC.

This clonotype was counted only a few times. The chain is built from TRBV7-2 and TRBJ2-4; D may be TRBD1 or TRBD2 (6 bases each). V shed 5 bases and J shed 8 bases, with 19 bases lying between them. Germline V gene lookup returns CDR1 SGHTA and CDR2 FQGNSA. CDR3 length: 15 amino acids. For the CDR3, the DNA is TGTGCCAGCAGCAACCGGGACACGGGGGCGGACATTCAGTACTTC. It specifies CASSNRDTGADIQYF.

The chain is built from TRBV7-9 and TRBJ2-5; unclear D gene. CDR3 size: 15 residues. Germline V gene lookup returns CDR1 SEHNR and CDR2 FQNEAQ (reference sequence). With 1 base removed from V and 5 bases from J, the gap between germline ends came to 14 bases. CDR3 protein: CASSLVRRQGETQYF. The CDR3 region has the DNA TGTGCCAGCAGCTTAGTCCGGAGACAAGGGGAGACCCAGTACTTC.

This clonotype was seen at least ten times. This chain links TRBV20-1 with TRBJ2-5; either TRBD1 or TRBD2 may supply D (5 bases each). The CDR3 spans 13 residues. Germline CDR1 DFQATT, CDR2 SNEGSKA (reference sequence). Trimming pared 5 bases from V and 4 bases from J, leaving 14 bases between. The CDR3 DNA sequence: TGCAGTGCTCACGGGGCAAGGGGAGAGACCCAGTACTTC. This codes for CSAHGARGETQYF.

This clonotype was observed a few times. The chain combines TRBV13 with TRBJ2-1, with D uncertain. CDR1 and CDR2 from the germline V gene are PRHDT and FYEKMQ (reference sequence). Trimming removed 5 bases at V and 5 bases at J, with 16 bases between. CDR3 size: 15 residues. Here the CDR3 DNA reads TGTGCCAGCAGCCACTACAACCTCCGCCACAATGAGCAGTTCTTC. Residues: CASSHYNLRHNEQFF.

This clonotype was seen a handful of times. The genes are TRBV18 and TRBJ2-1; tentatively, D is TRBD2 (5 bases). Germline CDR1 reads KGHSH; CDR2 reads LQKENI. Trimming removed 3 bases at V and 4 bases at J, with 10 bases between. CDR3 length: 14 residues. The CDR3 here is CASSPSPGYNEQFF. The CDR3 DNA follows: TGTGCCAGCTCACCCTCGCCGGGGTACAATGAGCAGTTCTTC.

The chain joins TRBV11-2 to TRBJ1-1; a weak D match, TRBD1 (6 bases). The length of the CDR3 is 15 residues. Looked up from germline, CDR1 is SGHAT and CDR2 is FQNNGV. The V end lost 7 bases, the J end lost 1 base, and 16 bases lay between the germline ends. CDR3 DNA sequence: TGTGCCAGCACCCCGAGGGGCAGGGGGAACACTGAAGCTTTCTTT. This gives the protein CASTPRGRGNTEAFF.

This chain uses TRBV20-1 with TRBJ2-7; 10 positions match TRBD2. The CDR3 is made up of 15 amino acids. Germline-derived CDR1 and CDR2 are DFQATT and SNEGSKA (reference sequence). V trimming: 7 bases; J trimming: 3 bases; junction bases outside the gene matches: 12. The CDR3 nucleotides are TGCAGTGGGAAACCGACTAGCGGGTTTTACTACGAGCAGTACTTC. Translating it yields CSGKPTSGFYYEQYF.

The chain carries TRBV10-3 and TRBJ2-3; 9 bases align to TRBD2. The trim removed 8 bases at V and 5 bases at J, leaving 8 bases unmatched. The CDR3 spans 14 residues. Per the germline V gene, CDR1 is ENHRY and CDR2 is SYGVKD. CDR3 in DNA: TGTGCCATCGGGGCGGGAGGGCGTGGAGATACGCAGTATTTT. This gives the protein CAIGAGGRGDTQYF.

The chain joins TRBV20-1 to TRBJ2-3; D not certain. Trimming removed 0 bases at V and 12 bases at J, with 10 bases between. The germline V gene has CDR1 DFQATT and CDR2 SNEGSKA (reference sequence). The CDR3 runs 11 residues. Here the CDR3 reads CSARDSYLQYF. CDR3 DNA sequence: TGCAGTGCTAGAGATTCCTATCTCCAGTATTTT.

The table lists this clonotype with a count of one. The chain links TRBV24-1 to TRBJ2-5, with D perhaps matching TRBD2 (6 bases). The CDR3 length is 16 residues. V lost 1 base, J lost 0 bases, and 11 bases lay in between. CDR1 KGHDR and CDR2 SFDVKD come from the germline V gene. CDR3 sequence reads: CATSDFRRADQETQYF. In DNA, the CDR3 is TGTGCCACCAGTGATTTCAGGAGGGCGGACCAAGAGACCCAGTACTTC.

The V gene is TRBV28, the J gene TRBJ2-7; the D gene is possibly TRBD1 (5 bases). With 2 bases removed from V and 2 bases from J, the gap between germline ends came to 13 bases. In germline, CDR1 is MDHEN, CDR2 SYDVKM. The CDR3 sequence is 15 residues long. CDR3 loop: CASSLTGRLTYEQYF. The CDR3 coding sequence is TGTGCCAGCAGTTTAACAGGTCGCCTCACCTACGAGCAGTACTTC.

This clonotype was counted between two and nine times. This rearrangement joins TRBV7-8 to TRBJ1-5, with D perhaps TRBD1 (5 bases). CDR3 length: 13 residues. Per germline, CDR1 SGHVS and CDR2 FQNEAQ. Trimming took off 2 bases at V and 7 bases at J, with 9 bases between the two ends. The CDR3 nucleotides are TGTGCCAGCAGCTTACGAGGGGACCAGCCCCAGCATTTT. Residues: CASSLRGDQPQHF.

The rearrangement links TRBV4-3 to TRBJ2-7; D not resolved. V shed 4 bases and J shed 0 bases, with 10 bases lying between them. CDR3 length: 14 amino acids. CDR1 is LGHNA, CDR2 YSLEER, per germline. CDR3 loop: CASSPSWSSYEQYF. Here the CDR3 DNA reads TGCGCCAGCAGCCCGTCCTGGAGCTCCTACGAGCAGTACTTC.

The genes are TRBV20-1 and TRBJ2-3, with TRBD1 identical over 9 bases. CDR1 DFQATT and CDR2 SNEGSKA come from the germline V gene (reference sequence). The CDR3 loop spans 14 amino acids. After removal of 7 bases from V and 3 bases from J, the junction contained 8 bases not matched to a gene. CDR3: CSVVDRGVTDTQYF. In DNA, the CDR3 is TGCAGTGTTGTGGACAGGGGTGTAACAGATACGCAGTATTTT.

The DNA for the CDR3 is TGCAGTGCTCAGCGGGACAGAAAGGTGACTGAAGCTTTCTTT. Residues: CSAQRDRKVTEAFF. This chain links TRBV20-1 with TRBJ1-1; 7 nucleotides agree with TRBD1. In germline, CDR1 is DFQATT, CDR2 SNEGSKA (reference sequence). The CDR3 has 14 residues. The V gene end was trimmed by 5 bases and the J gene end by 5 bases; junction bases not matched to a gene: 11.